These 23 T cell receptor beta chains came from one sample sequenced in a study of a mutant IDH1 vaccine in newly diagnosed glioma. This sample's time point: week 5, during vaccination. Topical imiquimod was applied with each vaccine dose, which held 300 ug of mutant IDH1 20-mer peptide. The repertoire was sequenced with immunoSEQ multiplex PCR; TCRdb's copy has only in-frame clones and lacks some. The table shows approximately 32,000 clones, with approximately 53% occurring only once. Which antigens these TCRs recognize remains unknown. The sequences come from PBMCs, collected from a glioma patient whose treatment included an IDH1 peptide vaccine. These receptors all come from a woman aged 18-35 years with glioma.

This rearrangement joins TRBV7-9 to TRBJ2-7; 8 bases line up with TRBD1. This CDR3 comprises 15 residues. The V segment lost 8 bases and the J segment 7 bases; nucleotides outside the gene matches: 16. CDR1 and CDR2 from the germline V gene are SEHNR and FQNEAQ (reference sequence). The CDR3 DNA is TGTGCCAGCCAGCTCCAGGGCAGGGGGCTTGGGGAGCAGTACTTC. This codes for CASQLQGRGLGEQYF.

The rearrangement uses TRBV28 and TRBJ1-4; TRBD1 agrees at 8 bases. V was pared by 6 bases and J by 5 bases, with 11 bases of the junction left unmatched. This CDR3 spans 16 amino acids. The germline gives CDR1 MDHEN, CDR2 SYDVKM. The CDR3: CASRPTGGLWNEKLFF. DNA for the CDR3: TGTGCCAGCAGGCCTACAGGGGGGCTTTGGAATGAAAAACTGTTTTTT. Drawing the rest from reference TRBV28 and TRBJ1-4, the complete variable domain is DVKVTQSSRYLVKRTGEKVFLECVQDMDHENMFWYRQDPGLGLRLIYFSYDVKMKEKGDIPEGYSVSREKKERFSLILESASTNQTSMYLCASRPTGGLWNEKLFFGSGTQLSVL.

This clone appeared a few times. The chain uses TRBV6-5 and TRBJ1-1; the match to TRBD1 covers 7 bases. Germline trimming cut 7 bases from V and 0 bases from J; bases unmatched to any gene: 5. The CDR3 sequence is 14 residues long. Germline V gene sequence: CDR1 MNHEY, CDR2 SVGAGI. In DNA, the CDR3 is TGTGCCAGCAAGGTCGGACAGGTGAACACTGAAGCTTTCTTT. Translated: CASKVGQVNTEAFF.

The rearrangement links TRBV27 to TRBJ2-7; TRBD2 matches 8 bases. The CDR3 consists of 15 residues. With V trimmed by 7 bases and J by 6 bases, 14 bases remained unmatched. Germline V gene sequence: CDR1 MNHEY, CDR2 SMNVEV (reference sequence). CDR3 in amino acids: CASTPFSSGTGEQYF. Written as DNA, the CDR3 is TGTGCCAGCACCCCCTTTAGTAGCGGGACTGGCGAGCAGTACTTC.

This clone was detected a few times. The V gene is TRBV20-1, the J gene TRBJ2-7; no definite D call. The CDR3 loop spans 11 amino acids. V dropped 6 bases and J dropped 0 bases, with 6 bases sitting between them. The germline gives CDR1 DFQATT, CDR2 SNEGSKA (reference sequence). The CDR3 loop is CSAHSSYEQYF. CDR3 in DNA: TGCAGTGCCCATAGCTCCTACGAGCAGTACTTC.

The chain combines TRBV19 with TRBJ1-2, with D possibly being TRBD1 (5 bases). Trimming removed 1 base at V and 4 bases at J, with 13 bases between. Germline lookup yields CDR1 LNHDA and CDR2 SQIVND (reference sequence). This CDR3 is built from 15 residues. CDR3 residues: CASSIGAGTVYGYTF. In DNA, the CDR3 is TGTGCCAGTAGTATAGGGGCAGGGACTGTCTATGGCTACACCTTC.

V usage is TRBV5-6 and J usage is TRBJ1-5; D remains unclear. The CDR3 covers 14 residues. V lost 1 base and J lost 5, with 10 bases in between. Germline V CDR1 and CDR2: SGHDT, YYEEEE. The chain's CDR3 is CASSLWASHQPQHF. In DNA form, the CDR3 reads TGTGCCAGCAGCTTGTGGGCCTCCCATCAGCCCCAGCATTTT.

This clone showed up just a few times. The rearrangement uses TRBV6-5 and TRBJ1-4, with 7 bases identical to TRBD1. The CDR3 loop spans 15 amino acids. V shed 4 bases and J 8 bases; nucleotides not matched to a gene: 10. Germline V gene data show CDR1 as MNHEY and CDR2 as SVGAGI. DNA of the CDR3: TGTGCCAGCAGTTCCCAGGGGGGGAGAGGGGAAAAACTGTTTTTT. It specifies CASSSQGGRGEKLFF.

CDR3 in amino acids: CASSAPLSFPFF. The CDR3 coding sequence is TGTGCCAGCAGCGCCCCTTTGAGTTTTCCGTTCTTC. The chain combines TRBV13 with TRBJ2-1; no definite D call. V gave up 5 bases and J gave up 15 bases, with 17 bases separating them. The germline CDR1 and CDR2 sequences are PRHDT and FYEKMQ (reference sequence). This CDR3 is 12 amino acids long.

This clone was seen a few times. The V call is TRBV5-6, the J call TRBJ1-2; TRBD1 might be the D (6 bases). This CDR3 contains 15 residues. V lost 0 bases and J lost 4, with 13 bases in between. The germline gives CDR1 SGHDT, CDR2 YYEEEE. The CDR3 protein is CASSLGYGGLYGYTF. DNA of the CDR3: TGTGCCAGCAGCTTGGGGTACGGGGGCCTCTATGGCTACACCTTC.

A few counts support this clone. This chain links TRBV25-1 with TRBJ1-1; TRBD1 might be the D (5 bases). CDR3 length: 13 amino acids. CDR1 is MGHDK, CDR2 SYGVNS, per germline. Trimming removed 9 bases at V and 3 bases at J, with 14 bases between. The CDR3: CASTQGPHTEAFF. Here the CDR3 DNA reads TGTGCCAGTACTCAGGGACCTCACACTGAAGCTTTCTTT.

This chain uses TRBV11-3 with TRBJ1-1; TRBD1 matches 9 bases. V shed 0 bases, J shed 7 bases, and the junction held 6 bases outside the gene matches. This CDR3 has 15 residues. Germline lookup yields CDR1 SGHNT and CDR2 YENEEA. The CDR3 region has the DNA TGTGCCAGCAGCTTAGACGGGACAGGGACCCTTGAAGCTTTCTTT. Translation gives CASSLDGTGTLEAFF.

This clone was picked up a small number of times. CDR3 region: CASRSDSGGNQPQHF. The DNA for the CDR3 is TGTGCCAGCAGGAGCGACAGCGGGGGAAATCAGCCCCAGCATTTT. The chain recombines TRBV6-5 with TRBJ1-5; weak D call: TRBD1 (5 bases). Germline V gene sequence: CDR1 MNHEY, CDR2 SVGAGI. The CDR3 length is 15 residues. Between the trimmed V and J ends, which lost 6 bases and 4 bases, there was a span of 16 bases.

V gene TRBV14 combines with J gene TRBJ1-4; D is unclear. The germline CDR1 and CDR2 sequences are SGHDN and FVKESK. The CDR3 loop spans 12 amino acids. V shed 5 bases and J shed 12 bases, with 13 bases lying between them. The CDR3 is CASSKAYGELFF. DNA of the CDR3: TGTGCCAGCAGCAAAGCATACGGGGAACTGTTTTTT. The complete variable domain, with remaining parts taken from reference TRBV14 and TRBJ1-4, reads EAGVTQFPSHSVIEKGQTVTLRCDPISGHDNLYWYRRVMGKEIKFLLHFVKESKQDESGMPNNRFLAERTGGTYSTLKVQPAELEDSGVYFCASSKAYGELFFGSGTQLSVL.

This clone was counted a few times. The chain joins TRBV4-2 to TRBJ2-5, with 7 bases matching TRBD2. The CDR3 spans 16 residues. Trimming cost V 0 bases and J 4 bases; bases outside gene matches: 8. The germline V gene encodes CDR1 LGHNA and CDR2 YNFKEQ. CDR3 sequence (DNA): TGTGCCAGCAGCCAAGATCGGGGCGGGAGTTCAGAGACCCAGTACTTC. It is translated as CASSQDRGGSSETQYF.

This clone turned up a few times. The chain recombines TRBV2 with TRBJ1-1; D unclear. Germline assignment: CDR1 SNHLY and CDR2 FYNNEI. The CDR3 totals 13 residues. With 5 bases removed from V and 7 bases from J, the gap between germline ends came to 14 bases. The CDR3 protein is CASSQDVEVEAFF. In nucleotides, the CDR3 is TGTGCCAGCAGTCAGGACGTAGAAGTTGAAGCTTTCTTT.

This clone occurred a few times. The gene calls are TRBV7-9 and TRBJ1-2; 7 bases line up with TRBD1. CDR1 SEHNR and CDR2 FQNEAQ come from the germline V gene (reference sequence). The CDR3 runs 14 residues. V lost 5 bases and J lost 8; bases outside the gene matches: 11. CDR3 region: CASSVGTAPGGYTF. The CDR3 DNA is TGTGCCAGCAGCGTAGGGACAGCCCCGGGAGGCTACACCTTC. The full variable domain, its missing parts supplied by reference TRBV7-9 and TRBJ1-2, is DTGVSQNPRHKITKRGQNVTFRCDPISEHNRLYWYRQTLGQGPEFLTYFQNEAQLEKSRLLSDRFSAERPKGSFSTLEIQRTEQGDSAMYLCASSVGTAPGGYTFGSGTRLTVV.

This clone came up a few times. The chain links TRBV7-9 to TRBJ1-1; no clear D gene. CDR1 is SEHNR, CDR2 FQNEAQ, per germline (reference sequence). Trimming stripped 1 base from V and 4 bases from J, with 4 bases between. The CDR3 runs 12 residues. The CDR3 reads CASSLGFTEAFF. The CDR3 region has the DNA TGTGCCAGCAGCTTAGGATTCACTGAAGCTTTCTTT.

The V gene is TRBV30, the J gene TRBJ1-5; D is uncertain. Trimming removed 0 bases at V and 4 bases at J, with 10 bases between. The CDR3 has 14 residues. CDR1 and CDR2 (germline): GTSNPN, SVGIG (reference sequence). CDR3 sequence (DNA): TGTGCCTGGAGTGTGGGTACGGAGAATCAGCCCCAGCATTTT. Its protein is CAWSVGTENQPQHF.

This rearrangement joins TRBV20-1 to TRBJ2-1; D not resolved. Looked up from germline, CDR1 is DFQATT and CDR2 is SNEGSKA (reference sequence). The CDR3 is 11 amino acids. Trimming removed 3 bases at V and 0 bases at J, with 0 bases between. DNA for the CDR3: TGCAGTGCTAGCTCCTACAATGAGCAGTTCTTC. It codes for CSASSYNEQFF.

In regard to this clone: The junction and the germline gene differ at one end; a read error may be behind it. This chain uses TRBV7-7 with TRBJ2-2; TRBD1 aligns across 7 bases. The CDR3 length is 17 residues. The germline CDR1 and CDR2 sequences are SSHAT and FNYEAQ (reference sequence). CDR3 sequence reads: CASSRILPGQITGELFF. Written as DNA, the CDR3 is TGTGCTAGCAGCCGAATTCTCCCGGGACAGATTACCGGGGAGCTGTTTTTT.

The chain has TRBV27 and TRBJ2-2; TRBD1 or TRBD2 may be the D gene (5 bases each). CDR3 length: 15 amino acids. CDR1 MNHEY and CDR2 SMNVEV come from the germline V gene (reference sequence). V shed 6 bases and J shed 6 bases, with 17 bases lying between them. The CDR3 loop is CASRERGLGAGELFF. The CDR3 DNA reads as TGTGCCAGCAGGGAAAGGGGCCTCGGGGCCGGGGAGCTGTTTTTT.

The chain uses TRBV7-9 and TRBJ2-3; D gene uncertain. Germline assignment: CDR1 SEHNR and CDR2 FQNEAQ (reference sequence). The CDR3 runs 15 residues. V gave up 1 base and J gave up 0 bases, with 8 bases separating them. This CDR3 reads CASSLGLRSTDTQYF. The CDR3 bases are TGTGCCAGCAGCTTAGGACTGCGTAGCACAGATACGCAGTATTTT.